Shown below are 23 T cell receptor beta chains from a single sample sequenced in a study of spatial heterogeneity in lung cancer. TCRdb recomputed calls from the 5' RACE reads with MiXCR, one row per CDR3 protein. The sample consists of 3,000 or so distinct CDR3 sequences, about 8.5% of them appearing once. Noted time point: sample taken at primary tumor resection. TCRs were sequenced from unsorted whole RNA of tumor, nontumor lung or PBMC. Sequencing was performed on normal lung tissue next to the tumor, taken at surgery. These TCRs come from a male donor with early-stage non-small cell lung cancer.

In its sample, this clonotype is medium-sized. This beta chain was picked up by a library intended for alpha chains and is off target, so its count carries little meaning. The J gene is TRBJ2-5, the V gene TRBV6-5; tentatively, D is TRBD1 or TRBD2 (5 bases each). The germline gives CDR1 MNHEY, CDR2 SVGAGI. V was cut by 2 bases and J by 2 bases, with 9 bases left in between. The CDR3 loop spans 14 amino acids. This CDR3 reads CASSYGTSQETQYF. CDR3 DNA: TGTGCCAGCAGTTACGGGACGTCGCAAGAGACCCAGTACTTC.

Concerning this clonotype itself: Since the library was made to target alpha chains, this beta chain is a stray read and its abundance is not meaningful. This chain uses TRBV11-2 with TRBJ2-1, with D perhaps matching TRBD2 (6 bases). The V gene's germline CDR1 is SGHAT and CDR2 FQNNGV. The CDR3 consists of 14 residues. V was cut by 10 bases and J by 5 bases, with 18 bases left in between. The CDR3 spells CATDRLALHNEQFF. The CDR3, as DNA: TGTGCCACCGACCGCCTAGCGCTCCACAATGAGCAGTTCTTC.

This clonotype was detected many times. This beta chain is an off-target read within a library intended for alpha chains, so its frequency means little. The rearrangement joins TRBV6-2 or TRBV6-3 to TRBJ2-7; no reliable D call. This CDR3 comprises 13 residues. The V end was cut by 3 bases, the J end by 3 bases, with 9 bases between. Germline V gene sequence: CDR1 MNHEY, CDR2 SVGEGT. This CDR3 reads CASSYEDDYEQYF. Here the CDR3 DNA reads TGTGCCAGCAGTTATGAGGACGACTACGAGCAGTACTTC.

This clonotype is judged medium-sized (0.01 to 0.1%). Within a library made for alpha chains, this beta chain is off target, and its count is uninformative. The chain is built from TRBV20-1 and TRBJ1-2; D ambiguous. This CDR3 has 12 residues. With 4 bases removed from V and 4 bases from J, the gap between germline ends came to 10 bases. The germline V gene has CDR1 DFQATT and CDR2 SNEGSKA (reference sequence). The CDR3 is CSAIWSTYGYTF. CDR3 nucleotide sequence: TGCAGTGCTATTTGGAGCACCTATGGCTACACCTTC.

This clonotype was detected many times. This beta chain appears as a stray read in a library generated for alpha chains; its size is not informative. The genes are TRBV2 and TRBJ2-7, with 11 bases identical to TRBD2. The CDR3 sequence is 14 residues long. After removal of 5 bases from V and 5 bases from J, the junction contained 5 bases not matched to a gene. Germline CDR1 reads SNHLY; CDR2 reads FYNNEI. CDR3 region: CASSTSGGIDEQYF. CDR3 sequence (DNA): TGTGCCAGCAGTACTAGCGGGGGAATCGACGAGCAGTACTTC.

This clonotype has at least ten counts. As an off-target read in a library built for alpha chains, this beta chain has a frequency of little significance. This chain joins TRBV5-1 and TRBJ1-1; no firm D call. V dropped 1 base and J dropped 0 bases, with 4 bases sitting between them. This CDR3 is 13 amino acids long. The germline gives CDR1 SGHRS, CDR2 YFSETQ. The CDR3 nucleotides read TGCGCCAGCAGCTTGACTCTGAACACTGAAGCTTTCTTT. Amino acid sequence: CASSLTLNTEAFF.

By share of the sample, this clonotype is medium-sized. In a library made to pick up alpha chains, this beta chain is a stray read with a size that means little. The chain employs TRBV5-4 and TRBJ2-3; TRBD1 matches at 9 bases. The CDR3 runs to 13 residues. Per the germline V gene, CDR1 is SGHNT and CDR2 is YYREEE (reference sequence). V was pared by 10 bases and J by 4 bases, with 7 bases of the junction left unmatched. CDR3 sequence: CALGGQGSDTQYF. As DNA, the CDR3 is TGTGCCCTGGGGGGACAGGGCTCAGATACGCAGTATTTT. The full variable domain, with the rest looked up from reference TRBV5-4 and TRBJ2-3, is ETGVTQSPTHLIKTRGQQVTLRCSSQSGHNTVSWYQQALGQGPQFIFQYYREEENGRGNFPPRFSGLQFPNYSSELNVNALELDDSALYLCALGGQGSDTQYFGPGTRLTVL.

This clonotype is categorized as medium-sized. Because the library targeted alpha chains, this beta chain is an off-target read whose size means little. The rearrangement uses TRBV25-1 and TRBJ2-1; D might be TRBD2 (5 bases). Trimming left V 2 bases short and J 0 bases short, with 8 bases between. Germline CDR1 reads MGHDK; CDR2 reads SYGVNS. This CDR3 is 15 amino acids long. The CDR3 reads CASSEGLSSYNEQFF. Here the CDR3 DNA reads TGTGCCAGCAGTGAAGGACTTAGCTCCTACAATGAGCAGTTCTTC.

This clonotype was observed many times. This beta chain represents an off-target read in a library built for alpha chains; its size is of limited meaning. This chain joins TRBV5-1 and TRBJ2-1; D unresolved. Trimming shortened V by 1 base and J by 3 bases, and 14 bases separated the two germline ends. The CDR3 sequence is 16 residues long. Germline CDR1 and CDR2: SGHRS and YFSETQ. CDR3 bases: TGCGCCAGCAGCTTGAGGGTGGGCTTTAACTACAATGAGCAGTTCTTC. Residues: CASSLRVGFNYNEQFF.

This clonotype has a count of ten or more. A library made for alpha chains picked up this beta chain off target, so its size means little. This chain connects TRBV20-1 to TRBJ2-5; possible D gene TRBD2, 5 bases. The germline V gene encodes CDR1 DFQATT and CDR2 SNEGSKA (reference sequence). V shed 5 bases and J shed 3 bases, with 22 bases lying between them. CDR3 length equals 16 residues. The DNA for the CDR3 is TGCAGTGCTCGCTGGTTCGGTCGGGGAGATGAAGAGACCCAGTACTTC. Translating gives CSARWFGRGDEETQYF.

Judged by abundance, this clonotype is medium-sized. In a library made to pick up alpha chains, this beta chain is a stray read with a size that means little. This chain connects TRBV7-9 to TRBJ2-1, with TRBD2 matching over 11 bases. This CDR3 is 15 amino acids long. Trimming cost V 2 bases and J 6 bases; bases outside gene matches: 3. CDR1 and CDR2 (germline): SEHNR, FQNEAQ (reference sequence). CDR3 nucleotide sequence: TGTGCCAGCAGCTTACTAGCGGGAGGTCTCAATGAGCAGTTCTTC. Amino acids: CASSLLAGGLNEQFF.

Within the sample, this clonotype is medium-sized. Being off target in a library aimed at alpha chains, this beta chain has a size of little meaning. V is TRBV7-2 and J is TRBJ2-2, with no clear D. Trimming shortened V by 5 bases and J by 4 bases, and 14 bases separated the two germline ends. The CDR3 runs to 15 residues. From germline, CDR1 is SGHTA and CDR2 FQGNSA. This CDR3 is CASSQRRGATGELFF. The CDR3 DNA is TGTGCCAGCAGCCAACGACGCGGAGCCACCGGGGAGCTGTTTTTT.

This clonotype was picked up many times. The library was prepared for alpha chains; this beta chain is a stray read, so its frequency means little. J is TRBJ2-5 and V is TRBV5-6; D possibly corresponds to TRBD2 (7 bases). The CDR3 is made up of 14 amino acids. V dropped 2 bases and J dropped 6 bases, with 14 bases sitting between them. CDR1 and CDR2 from the germline V gene are SGHDT and YYEEEE. CDR3 loop: CASSFRDGGQTQYF. CDR3 in DNA: TGTGCCAGCAGCTTCCGGGACGGGGGGCAGACCCAGTACTTC.

In its sample, this clonotype ranks as medium-sized (0.01 to 0.1%). In a library made to pick up alpha chains, this beta chain is a stray read with a size that means little. The rearrangement links TRBV5-1 to TRBJ2-7, with TRBD2 identical over 10 bases. Germline V CDR1 and CDR2: SGHRS, YFSETQ. This CDR3 contains 18 residues. Germline trimming cut 5 bases from V and 0 bases from J; bases unmatched to any gene: 14. The CDR3 coding sequence is TGCGCCAGCAGATGGAATCCTAGCGGGGGAACCCTCTCCTACGAGCAGTACTTC. This encodes CASRWNPSGGTLSYEQYF.

This clonotype qualifies as medium-sized (0.01 to 0.1%). This beta chain turned up in a library designed for alpha chains; as an off-target read, its abundance says little. This chain joins TRBV5-6 and TRBJ2-7; D unresolved. Germline CDR1 and CDR2: SGHDT and YYEEEE. This CDR3 region has 13 residues. Deletions cut 2 bases from V and 0 bases from J, with 6 bases between. CDR3 amino acids: CASSFTVSYEQYF. The CDR3 bases are TGTGCCAGCAGCTTTACAGTCTCCTACGAGCAGTACTTC.

This clonotype rates as medium-sized. Since it is a stray read in a library aimed at alpha chains, this beta chain has a size that is not meaningful. The chain has TRBV15 and TRBJ2-1; TRBD2 aligns across 14 bases. The germline V gene encodes CDR1 LNHNV and CDR2 YYDKDF (reference sequence). Germline trimming cut 1 base from V and 5 bases from J; bases unmatched to any gene: 22. This CDR3 has 23 amino acids. The DNA of the CDR3 is TGTGCCACCAGCAGAGCCCTACTCCAGACAGGGACTAGCGGGAGAGAGGGGAACAATGAGCAGTTCTTC. Translated, it gives CATSRALLQTGTSGREGNNEQFF.

This clonotype was found many times. Little can be read into the size of this beta chain, an off-target read in a library designed for alpha chains. The J gene is TRBJ1-2, the V gene TRBV28; a possible D gene is TRBD1 (6 bases). V lost 7 bases and J lost 0, with 18 bases in between. CDR1 is MDHEN, CDR2 SYDVKM, per germline. The CDR3 totals 16 residues. CDR3 protein: CASNFDRQAANYGYTF. Written as DNA, the CDR3 is TGTGCCAGCAATTTTGACCGACAGGCCGCTAACTATGGCTACACCTTC.

There are a few counts of this clonotype. Found in a library prepared for alpha chains, this beta chain is an off-target read, and its abundance has little meaning. This rearrangement joins TRBV7-2 to TRBJ2-2; 9 bases map to TRBD2. Germline V gene sequence: CDR1 SGHTA, CDR2 FQGNSA. The CDR3 runs 18 residues. J gave up 7 bases and V 4 bases, and 16 bases lay outside the gene matches. The CDR3 region has the DNA TGTGCCAGCAGCTCTCCCCAGGGCGGGAGGGCCGTCGTCGGGGAGCTGTTTTTT. It codes for CASSSPQGGRAVVGELFF.

This clonotype was observed many times. This beta chain appears as a stray read in a library generated for alpha chains; its size is not informative. The V gene is TRBV19, the J gene TRBJ2-1; D may match TRBD1 or TRBD2 (5 bases each). The CDR3 is made up of 15 amino acids. Germline V gene data show CDR1 as LNHDA and CDR2 as SQIVND (reference sequence). V was trimmed by 5 bases and J by 7 bases, leaving 18 bases between them. CDR3 protein: CASSPRGREMNEQFF. CDR3 in DNA: TGTGCCAGTAGTCCCCGGGGCAGGGAGATGAATGAGCAGTTCTTC. Supplemented by reference TRBV19 and TRBJ2-1, the full variable domain reads DGGITQSPKYLFRKEGQNVTLSCEQNLNHDAMYWYRQDPGQGLRLIYYSQIVNDFQKGDIAEGYSVSREKKESFPLTVTSAQKNPTAFYLCASSPRGREMNEQFFGPGTRLTVL.

At least ten counts were recorded for this clonotype. Because this beta chain is a stray read in a library intended to capture alpha chains, its abundance should not be given much weight. The chain links TRBV9 to TRBJ1-1; 7 nucleotides match TRBD1. Germline V gene data show CDR1 as SGDLS and CDR2 as YYNGEE. The CDR3 runs to 16 residues. Unmatched junction bases numbered 11, after V lost 3 bases and J lost 3 bases. The CDR3 region has the DNA TGTGCCAGCAGCGAGGAGGAGGGGGCCGTGTACACTGAAGCTTTCTTT. Translating gives CASSEEEGAVYTEAFF.

Worth noting for this clonotype: Within a library made for alpha chains, this beta chain is off target, and its count is uninformative. This chain uses TRBV5-5 with TRBJ2-7; D remains ambiguous. The CDR3 is 10 amino acids. CDR1 is SGHKS, CDR2 YYEKEE, per germline (reference sequence). Trimming removed 4 bases from V and 4 bases from J, with 3 bases in between. CDR3 coding DNA: TGTGCCAGCAGCATTTACGAGCAGTACTTC. Protein sequence: CASSIYEQYF.

Ten or more counts support this clonotype. Little can be read into the size of this beta chain, an off-target read in a library designed for alpha chains. The chain carries TRBV20-1 and TRBJ1-2; D is unresolved. Germline CDR1 reads DFQATT; CDR2 reads SNEGSKA (reference sequence). With 0 bases removed from V and 1 base from J, the gap between germline ends came to 6 bases. The CDR3 loop spans 13 amino acids. CDR3 protein: CSARDRHNYGYTF. CDR3 in DNA: TGCAGTGCTAGAGATAGGCATAACTATGGCTACACCTTC.

This clonotype is labeled as medium-sized. Since it is a stray read in a library aimed at alpha chains, this beta chain has a size that is not meaningful. This chain uses TRBV29-1 with TRBJ2-7, with D hard to call. Trimming left V 0 bases short and J 2 bases short, with 11 bases between. The CDR3 contains 14 residues. The germline V gene encodes CDR1 SQVTM and CDR2 ANQGSEA. The CDR3 coding sequence is TGCAGCGTTGAAGATGCACAGTATCCCTACGAGCAGTACTTC. It specifies CSVEDAQYPYEQYF.